The present T cell receptor beta chain was sequenced within a study of control samples from healthy donors and cancer patients. The CDR3 contains 15 residues. Germline CDR1 is SGHAT and CDR2 is FQNNGV. V was pared by 2 bases and J by 4 bases, with 14 bases between. The protocol was immunoSEQ multiplex PCR, while the TCRdb copy is restricted to in-frame clones and leaves out a portion. The sample includes around 95,000 clones, 85% of them seen just once. This TCR was recovered from a man aged 25 to 40 in good health. The chain uses TRBV11-2 and TRBJ1-2; maybe TRBD1 (6 bases). The sample taken for sequencing was blood. CDR3 in DNA: TGTGCCAGCAGCTTATCGACAGGTAACCGCTATGGCTACACCTTC. Translating it yields CASSLSTGNRYGYTF.